This T cell receptor (beta chain) was recovered during a study of early T cells in non-severe SARS-CoV-2 infection. TCRdb ran MiXCR on the 5' RACE reads and lists one entry per CDR3 protein. The sample includes approximately 46,000 distinct CDR3 sequences, around 23% of them seen just once. Germline V gene data show CDR1 as LGHDT and CDR2 as YNNKEL (reference sequence). V shed 4 bases and J shed 4 bases, with 8 bases lying between them. CDR3 length equals 13 residues. The chain has TRBV3-1 and TRBJ1-3, with D hard to call. The clonotype originates from an adult who was a healthcare worker with PCR-confirmed SARS-CoV-2 infection or an uninfected control (not recorded which). The sequences come from whole blood, collected at baseline. As DNA, the CDR3 is TGTGCCAGCAGCCCGGCCGGGGGAAACACCATATATTTT. It translates to CASSPAGGNTIYF.